The 29 T cell receptor beta chains presented below share a single source sample, sequenced in a study of blood T cells in healthy people across ages (dated by TCRdb to the mid-2010s). Libraries were constructed by 5' RACE. Data came from an Illumina HiSeq 2500. A second PCR of roughly 7 to 11 cycles was performed with a sample-barcoded 5' primer and a J-beta primer mix. TCRdb took the public reads, trimmed them with fastp at Q25, ran MiXCR for clone calling and kept in-frame beta chains. Identical CDR3 proteins give one entry, which carries the most common genes and DNA. This sample lists more than 500,000 distinct CDR3 sequences; approximately 25% were detected once. Of the sample, 18% is held by the ten largest clones. What was sequenced was blood. The receptors originated from a woman between 65 and 79 years old in good health.

This clonotype was counted between two and nine times. The chain links TRBV7-9 to TRBJ1-5; D may be TRBD1 (6 bases). Trimming pared 5 bases from V and 1 base from J, leaving 12 bases between. The CDR3 consists of 15 residues. Per germline, CDR1 SEHNR and CDR2 FQNEAQ (reference sequence). The CDR3 DNA is TGTGCCAGCAGCGCACAGGGCTCCAGCAATCAGCCCCAGCATTTT. Protein: CASSAQGSSNQPQHF.

The V call is TRBV4-2, the J call TRBJ2-1; D is perhaps TRBD1 (5 bases). The J call may not be correct, given that the DNA end is closer to TRBJ2-5. This CDR3 is 15 amino acids long. Germline values: CDR1 LGHNA, CDR2 YNFKEQ. The CDR3 protein is CASSSQASGKVAQYF. The CDR3 bases are TGTGCCAGCAGCTCACAGGCGTCAGGCAAGGTGGCCCAGTACTTC.

For this clonotype: The junction differs from germline at one of its ends, possibly a read error. The chain recombines TRBV5-5 with TRBJ2-4; D is unclear. The CDR3 totals 11 residues. The germline CDR1 and CDR2 sequences are SGHKS and YYEKEE (reference sequence). CDR3 residues: CASSLGGPTVF. CDR3 bases: TGTGCCAGCAGCTTGGGCGGTCCTACGGTCTTC.

This clonotype was observed once. The gene calls are TRBV6-6 and TRBJ2-5, with TRBD2 identical over 10 bases. The CDR3 spans 16 residues. Looked up from germline, CDR1 is MNHNY and CDR2 is SVGAGI (reference sequence). The ends lost 5 bases at V and 9 bases at J; junction bases unmatched: 15. CDR3 region: CASSPSGRAGLESQYF. The CDR3 DNA follows: TGTGCCAGCAGTCCTAGCGGGAGAGCGGGGCTGGAGTCCCAGTACTTC.

The chain couples TRBV18 to TRBJ2-1; 8 bases are a match to TRBD2. Per germline, CDR1 KGHSH and CDR2 LQKENI. CDR3 length equals 15 residues. With 3 bases clipped from V and 4 bases from J, the junction kept 5 bases outside the gene matches. CDR3 amino acids: CASSPLSGNYNEQFF. The CDR3 nucleotides read TGTGCCAGCTCACCCCTTAGCGGGAATTACAATGAGCAGTTCTTC.

In this sample, this clonotype turned up a few times. A read error may account for a junction end that differs from germline. The rearrangement uses TRBV3-1 and TRBJ1-2; D is uncertain. Germline CDR1 and CDR2: LGHDT and YNNKEL (reference sequence). The length of the CDR3 is 14 residues. The CDR3 spells CASSQEGTYYGHTF. In nucleotides, the CDR3 is TGTGCCAGCAGCCAAGAAGGAACTTACTATGGCCACACCTTC.

The rearrangement uses TRBV29-1 and TRBJ2-1, with 11 bases identical to TRBD2. This CDR3 is built from 14 residues. V trimming: 4 bases; J trimming: 6 bases; junction bases outside the gene matches: 5. Germline V gene lookup returns CDR1 SQVTM and CDR2 ANQGSEA. As DNA, the CDR3 is TGCAGCGTTGCTGTTAGCGGGGGGGCCAATGAGCAGTTCTTC. As protein: CSVAVSGGANEQFF.

This clonotype occurred a few times. The CDR3 does not end in the conserved phenylalanine or tryptophan, so this is likely a read error. The rearrangement uses TRBV20-1 and TRBJ2-7, with a tentative D call TRBD1 (5 bases). Trimming pared 6 bases from V and 3 bases from J, leaving 15 bases between. CDR1 is DFQATT and CDR2 is SNEGSKA in the germline V gene (reference sequence). This CDR3 spans 13 amino acids. CDR3 sequence (DNA): TGCAGTGCCCTCCGCGACAGCAGCTACGAGCAGTACCTC. Translating gives CSALRDSSYEQYL.

The chain carries TRBV14 and TRBJ1-2; D unclear. Germline V gene lookup returns CDR1 SGHDN and CDR2 FVKESK. Trimming took 3 bases from V and 9 from J, leaving 17 bases between them. This CDR3 comprises 14 residues. The CDR3 protein is CASSQLGGSSRYTF. The CDR3 DNA sequence: TGTGCCAGCAGCCAGCTTGGAGGGAGTTCACGCTACACCTTC. The whole variable domain, remainder taken from reference TRBV14 and TRBJ1-2, is EAGVTQFPSHSVIEKGQTVTLRCDPISGHDNLYWYRRVMGKEIKFLLHFVKESKQDESGMPNNRFLAERTGGTYSTLKVQPAELEDSGVYFCASSQLGGSSRYTFGSGTRLTVV.

This clonotype was found many times. The J gene is TRBJ2-2, the V gene TRBV5-1; no reliable D call. In germline, CDR1 is SGHRS, CDR2 YFSETQ. V was pared by 4 bases and J by 5 bases, with 12 bases between. This CDR3 contains 14 residues. The DNA of the CDR3 is TGCGCCAGCAGCCTATCAGTGGGGACCGGGGAGCTGTTTTTT. Encoded protein: CASSLSVGTGELFF.

This chain links TRBV27 with TRBJ1-4, with TRBD1 matching 8 bases. The CDR3 sequence is 17 residues long. V was pared by 5 bases and J by 7 bases, with 15 bases of the junction left unmatched. Per germline, CDR1 MNHEY and CDR2 SMNVEV (reference sequence). CDR3 protein: CASSLRWDRTEAEKLFF. CDR3 nucleotides: TGTGCCAGCAGTCTCAGATGGGACAGGACCGAGGCTGAAAAACTGTTTTTT.

The V call is TRBV7-2, the J call TRBJ2-7, with a possible D match to TRBD2 (6 bases). Germline-derived CDR1 and CDR2 are SGHTA and FQGNSA. The CDR3 loop spans 15 amino acids. The V and J ends lost 2 bases and 0 bases respectively, with 11 bases between them. This CDR3 reads CASSLSRGSSYEQYF. DNA of the CDR3: TGTGCCAGCAGCTTATCCCGGGGGAGCTCCTACGAGCAGTACTTC.

DNA for the CDR3: TGTGCCAGCAGCGTTACAGGGATACAAGAGACCCAGTACTTC. This gives the protein CASSVTGIQETQYF. This chain joins TRBV9 and TRBJ2-1; D may be TRBD1 (6 bases). The assigned J gene may be wrong: the sequence end matches TRBJ2-5 better. Looked up from germline, CDR1 is SGDLS and CDR2 is YYNGEE. This CDR3 is built from 14 residues.

This clonotype was recorded a few times. The V gene is TRBV20-1, the J gene TRBJ2-4, with 9 bases fitting TRBD1. The J segment lost 4 bases and the V segment lost 1 base, leaving 11 bases of the junction unmatched. CDR3 length equals 17 residues. Germline-derived CDR1 and CDR2 are DFQATT and SNEGSKA (reference sequence). As DNA, the CDR3 is TGCAGTGCTAGAGCCGGGACAGGGTTTATTGGGAAAAACATTCAGTACTTC. It encodes CSARAGTGFIGKNIQYF.

This clonotype was observed a few times. CDR3 in amino acids: CASGGTANIQYF. The CDR3, as DNA: TGTGCCAGCGGTGGGACAGCAAACATTCAGTACTTC. The rearrangement links TRBV14 to TRBJ2-4; 7 bases fit TRBD1. Germline CDR1 reads SGHDN; CDR2 reads FVKESK. Trimming cost V 8 bases and J 6 bases; bases outside gene matches: 4. This CDR3 has 12 residues.

This clonotype was detected a few times. This chain links TRBV7-2 with TRBJ2-5, with a weak D call TRBD1 (5 bases). CDR3 length: 14 residues. Trimming took 0 bases from V and 6 from J, leaving 11 bases between them. In germline, CDR1 is SGHTA, CDR2 FQGNSA. CDR3 protein: CASSLAGVEKTQYF. The CDR3 region has the DNA TGTGCCAGCAGCTTAGCAGGGGTCGAGAAGACCCAGTACTTC.

This clonotype was counted between two and nine times. A read error is likely, as this CDR3 ends without the conserved phenylalanine or tryptophan. The chain uses TRBV20-1 and TRBJ2-5; weak D call: TRBD2 (7 bases). The CDR3 runs 14 residues. V was pared by 1 base and J by 5 bases, with 14 bases between. The germline CDR1 and CDR2 sequences are DFQATT and SNEGSKA (reference sequence). CDR3 sequence reads: CSARAGAGHETQYL. CDR3 nucleotides: TGCAGTGCTAGAGCGGGAGCGGGACACGAGACCCAGTACCTC.

The chain uses TRBV6-2 or TRBV6-3 and TRBJ2-1; D remains ambiguous. Looked up from germline, CDR1 is MNHEY and CDR2 is SVGEGT. V lost 4 bases and J lost 3, with 7 bases in between. This CDR3 has 13 amino acids. The CDR3 sequence: CASSLLHYNEQFF. The CDR3 DNA reads TGTGCCAGCAGTTTACTACACTACAATGAGCAGTTCTTC.

The chain is built from TRBV10-3 and TRBJ1-4; no reliable D call. The CDR3 contains 14 residues. CDR1 is ENHRY, CDR2 SYGVKD, per germline. V was trimmed by 3 bases and J by 5 bases, leaving 10 bases between them. The CDR3 reads CAISEGSPNEKLFF. The CDR3 nucleotides are TGTGCCATCAGTGAAGGGTCACCGAATGAAAAACTGTTTTTT.

The chain uses TRBV13 and TRBJ1-2; D unresolved. The CDR3 consists of 16 residues. CDR1 PRHDT and CDR2 FYEKMQ come from the germline V gene (reference sequence). Between the trimmed V and J ends, which lost 5 bases and 5 bases, there was a span of 21 bases. The chain's CDR3 is CASSLKGLWAGYGYTF. The CDR3 coding sequence is TGTGCCAGCAGCCTCAAGGGTTTGTGGGCAGGTTATGGCTACACCTTC.

This chain connects TRBV12-3 or TRBV12-4 to TRBJ1-4; maybe TRBD1 (5 bases). The V and J ends lost 3 bases and 8 bases respectively, with 13 bases between them. The CDR3 contains 14 residues. The CDR3 DNA sequence: TGTGCCAGCAGTTTCCAGGGTCTGGAGGAAAAACTGTTTTTT. This gives the protein CASSFQGLEEKLFF.

The rearrangement joins TRBV2 to TRBJ2-3; D is undetermined. This CDR3 spans 15 amino acids. Between the trimmed V and J ends, which lost 5 bases and 7 bases, there was a span of 19 bases. The germline gives CDR1 SNHLY, CDR2 FYNNEI. The CDR3 region is CASSRSTRGANTQYF. The DNA of the CDR3 is TGTGCCAGCAGTCGTTCCACACGCGGCGCGAATACGCAGTATTTT.

This clonotype came up many times. V usage is TRBV7-2 and J usage is TRBJ2-5; 10 bases match TRBD2. CDR3 size: 15 residues. CDR1 and CDR2 from the germline V gene are SGHTA and FQGNSA. V dropped 2 bases and J dropped 5; count of bases not matched to a gene: 5. The CDR3 loop reads CASSLSGGAGETQYF. DNA for the CDR3: TGTGCCAGCAGCTTAAGCGGGGGGGCTGGTGAGACCCAGTACTTC. Looking up the rest from reference TRBV7-2 and TRBJ2-5 gives the full variable domain: GAGVSQSPSNKVTEKGKDVELRCDPISGHTALYWYRQSLGQGLEFLIYFQGNSAPDKSGLPSDRFSAERTGGSVSTLTIQRTQQEDSAVYLCASSLSGGAGETQYFGPGTRLLVL.

V gene TRBV7-9 combines with J gene TRBJ2-1; 10 bases line up with TRBD1. Matching the DNA end better, TRBJ2-7 makes the J call doubtful. CDR1 SEHNR and CDR2 FQNEAQ come from the germline V gene (reference sequence). The CDR3 is 13 amino acids. As DNA, the CDR3 is TGTGCCAGCACCGGGACAGGGGATCCCGAGCAGTACTTC. This translates into CASTGTGDPEQYF.

A single count supports this clonotype. The chain combines TRBV5-1 with TRBJ2-2; 7 nucleotides line up with TRBD1. The V gene's germline CDR1 is SGHRS and CDR2 YFSETQ. This CDR3 region has 16 residues. The ends lost 2 bases at V and 0 bases at J; junction bases unmatched: 4. CDR3 nucleotide sequence: TGCGCCAGCAGCTTCTCCGGGACAGCGAACACCGGGGAGCTGTTTTTT. Residues: CASSFSGTANTGELFF.

Details on this clonotype: A much larger clone differs from this one at a single base, so this may be a read error. V usage is TRBV7-3 and J usage is TRBJ2-5; 11 nucleotides line up with TRBD1. The CDR3 has 15 residues. Germline CDR1 is SGHTA and CDR2 is FQGTGA. V lost 4 bases and J lost 4; bases outside the gene matches: 5. CDR3: CASSWTGGVGETQYF. CDR3 sequence (DNA): TGTGCCAGCAGCTGGACAGGGGGCGTCGGAGAGACCCAGTACTTC.

This clonotype was seen more than once but under ten times. This rearrangement joins TRBV6-1 to TRBJ2-7, with no clear D. The length of the CDR3 is 14 residues. The V end was cut by 1 base, the J end by 1 base, with 8 bases between. Germline CDR1 is MNHNS and CDR2 is SASEGT. The CDR3 here is CASSEGGRSYEQYF. The DNA of the CDR3 is TGTGCCAGCAGTGAAGGCGGCCGATCCTACGAGCAGTACTTC.

The chain couples TRBV9 to TRBJ1-3; maybe TRBD1 (5 bases). The CDR3 consists of 16 residues. Germline assignment: CDR1 SGDLS and CDR2 YYNGEE. Between the trimmed V and J ends, which lost 0 bases and 0 bases, there was a span of 10 bases. CDR3 region: CASSVAGDSSGNTIYF. The DNA for the CDR3 is TGTGCCAGCAGCGTAGCGGGAGACAGCTCTGGAAACACCATATATTTT.

This clonotype has just a few counts. This chain uses TRBV6-5 with TRBJ1-5; possible D gene TRBD1, 5 bases. The CDR3 is 15 amino acids. Germline V lookup: CDR1 MNHEY, CDR2 SVGAGI. V was shortened by 3 bases and J by 1 base, with 10 bases between the two germline ends. The CDR3 is CASSYGGGSNQPQHF. In nucleotides, the CDR3 is TGTGCCAGCAGTTATGGGGGGGGGAGCAATCAGCCCCAGCATTTT.